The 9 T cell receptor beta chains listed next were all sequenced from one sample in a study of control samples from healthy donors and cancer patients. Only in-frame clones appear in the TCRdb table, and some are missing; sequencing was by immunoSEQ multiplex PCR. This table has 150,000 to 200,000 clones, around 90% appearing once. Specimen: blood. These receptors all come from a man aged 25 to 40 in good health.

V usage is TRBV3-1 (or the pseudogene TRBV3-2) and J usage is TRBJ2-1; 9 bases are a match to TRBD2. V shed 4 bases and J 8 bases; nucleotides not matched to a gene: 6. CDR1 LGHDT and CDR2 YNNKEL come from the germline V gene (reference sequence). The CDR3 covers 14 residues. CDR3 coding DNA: TGTGCCAGCAGCCCAAGCGGGGGGCGTGATGAGCAGTTCTTC. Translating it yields CASSPSGGRDEQFF.

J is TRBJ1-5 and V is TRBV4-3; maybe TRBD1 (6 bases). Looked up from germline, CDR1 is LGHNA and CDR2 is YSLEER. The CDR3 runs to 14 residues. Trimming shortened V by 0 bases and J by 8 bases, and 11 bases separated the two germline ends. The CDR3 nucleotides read TGCGCCAGCAGCCAAGAGCAGGGGAGCAAGCCCCAGCATTTT. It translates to CASSQEQGSKPQHF.

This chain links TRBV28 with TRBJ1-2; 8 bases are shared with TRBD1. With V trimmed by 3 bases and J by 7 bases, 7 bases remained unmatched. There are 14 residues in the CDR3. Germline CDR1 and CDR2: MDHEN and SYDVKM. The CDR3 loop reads CASSFEQGARGYTF. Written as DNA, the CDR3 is TGTGCCAGCAGTTTTGAGCAGGGGGCGCGTGGCTACACCTTC.

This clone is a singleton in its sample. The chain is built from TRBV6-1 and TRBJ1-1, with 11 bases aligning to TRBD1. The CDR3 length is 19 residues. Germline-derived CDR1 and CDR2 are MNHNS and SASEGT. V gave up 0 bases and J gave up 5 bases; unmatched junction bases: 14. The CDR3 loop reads CASSEAKTGTGGVGTEAFF. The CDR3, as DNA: TGTGCCAGCAGTGAAGCGAAGACCGGGACAGGGGGAGTCGGGACTGAAGCTTTCTTT.

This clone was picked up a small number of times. The DNA for the CDR3 is TGTGCCAGCAGCTTAGCGGGACAGGGGACAGATACGCAGTATTTT. It is translated as CASSLAGQGTDTQYF. The rearrangement uses TRBV7-7 and TRBJ2-3; 10 bases agree with TRBD1. The CDR3 contains 15 residues. The junction had 0 bases not matched to a gene; V was cut back by 0 bases and J by 3 bases. CDR1 SSHAT and CDR2 FNYEAQ come from the germline V gene (reference sequence).

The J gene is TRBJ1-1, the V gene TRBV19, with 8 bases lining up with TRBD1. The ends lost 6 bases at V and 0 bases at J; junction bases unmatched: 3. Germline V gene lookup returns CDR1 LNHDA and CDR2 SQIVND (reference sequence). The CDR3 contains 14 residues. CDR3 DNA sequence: TGTGCCAGTAGCGGACAGGGAGTGAACACTGAAGCTTTCTTT. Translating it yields CASSGQGVNTEAFF.

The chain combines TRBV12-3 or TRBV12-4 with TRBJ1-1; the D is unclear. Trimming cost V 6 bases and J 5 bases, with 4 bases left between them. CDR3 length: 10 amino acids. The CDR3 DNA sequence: TGTGCCAGCAGGGAAACTGAAGCTTTCTTT. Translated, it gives CASRETEAFF.

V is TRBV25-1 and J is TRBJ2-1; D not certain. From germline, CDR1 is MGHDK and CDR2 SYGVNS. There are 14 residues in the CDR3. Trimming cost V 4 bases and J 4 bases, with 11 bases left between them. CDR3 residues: CASSVRVGYNEQFF. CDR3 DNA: TGTGCCAGCAGTGTCCGAGTGGGTTACAATGAGCAGTTCTTC.

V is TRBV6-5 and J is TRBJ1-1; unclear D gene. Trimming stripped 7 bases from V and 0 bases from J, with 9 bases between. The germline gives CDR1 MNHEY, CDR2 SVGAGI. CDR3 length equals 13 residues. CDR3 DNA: TGTGCCAGCACCGTGACGGTGAACACTGAAGCTTTCTTT. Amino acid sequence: CASTVTVNTEAFF.